This T cell receptor (beta chain) was obtained from a study of vaccination effects on CD4 cells after COVID-19. Regarding the study as a whole: Marked clonal contraction was seen in infection- and vaccine-induced clones late after vaccination. Convalescent patients were few in the study, and early post-infection timepoints were absent.

Investigators separated out CD4+ T cells once more than nine days of culture had passed. V trimming: 5 bases; J trimming: 5 bases; junction bases outside the gene matches: 10. The CDR3 runs 15 residues. Germline V gives CDR1 SSHAT, CDR2 FNYEAQ (reference sequence). As for this clone: Its antigen is not known.

Method: immunoSEQ multiplex PCR; TCRdb's copy keeps in-frame clones and lacks some. The sample includes about 72,000 clones, 77% of them seen just once. This TCR derives from a human donor who received a COVID-19 vaccine. The rearrangement links TRBV7-7 to TRBJ2-5; 8 nucleotides align to TRBD2. The sequencing used CD4+ T cells from PBMCs cultured without peptide, collected before COVID-19 vaccination. CDR3 bases: TGTGCCAGCAGCCCGGGGGGGACGGGCAGGGAGACCCAGTACTTC. This encodes CASSPGGTGRETQYF.